Following are 6 T cell receptor beta chains from one sample sequenced in a study of human CD8 memory T cell subsets. By UMI-labeled 5' RACE, the TCR beta libraries were made. TCRdb reprocessed the 5' RACE reads and stores each CDR3 protein as one record, lacking DNA. This sample contains 9,500 to 12,000 distinct CDR3 sequences. The source material was CD8+ T cells from PBMCs. The receptors shown here come from a human donor in good health.

V usage is TRBV10-3 and J usage is TRBJ2-7; TCRdb gives TRBD2 as the D gene, but with no DNA this cannot be confirmed. Germline CDR1 is ENHRY and CDR2 is SYGVKD. CDR3 length: 15 amino acids. The CDR3 loop is CAISGRSGRDYEQYF.

This clonotype counts as medium-sized (0.01 to 0.1%) by frequency. The chain combines TRBV28 with TRBJ1-6. The CDR3 spans 13 residues. Germline CDR1 is MDHEN and CDR2 is SYDVKM. Here the CDR3 reads CASSLTGHSPLHF. Complete variable domain (other parts from reference TRBV28 and TRBJ1-6): DVKVTQSSRYLVKRTGEKVFLECVQDMDHENMFWYRQDPGLGLRLIYFSYDVKMKEKGDIPEGYSVSREKKERFSLILESASTNQTSMYLCASSLTGHSPLHFGNGTRLTVT.

This rearrangement joins TRBV6-2 or TRBV6-3 to TRBJ2-1. The CDR3 runs to 13 residues. Germline CDR1 MNHEY, CDR2 SVGEGT. The CDR3 is CASSYLSNNEQFF.

This clonotype is classed as medium-sized by frequency. The rearrangement joins TRBV28 to TRBJ2-3. The germline V gene has CDR1 MDHEN and CDR2 SYDVKM. CDR3 length: 15 residues. The CDR3 here is CASSLEQSSTDTQYF.

The chain uses TRBV13 and TRBJ2-3; TCRdb's D call, TRBD1, is unchecked because there is no DNA. This CDR3 spans 16 amino acids. Looked up from germline, CDR1 is PRHDT and CDR2 is FYEKMQ (reference sequence). CDR3 sequence reads: CATTPGGASFTDTQYF.

This chain uses TRBV2 with TRBJ1-5. CDR1 and CDR2 (germline): SNHLY, FYNNEI. The CDR3 spans 13 residues. The CDR3 sequence is CASRAGSNQPQHF.